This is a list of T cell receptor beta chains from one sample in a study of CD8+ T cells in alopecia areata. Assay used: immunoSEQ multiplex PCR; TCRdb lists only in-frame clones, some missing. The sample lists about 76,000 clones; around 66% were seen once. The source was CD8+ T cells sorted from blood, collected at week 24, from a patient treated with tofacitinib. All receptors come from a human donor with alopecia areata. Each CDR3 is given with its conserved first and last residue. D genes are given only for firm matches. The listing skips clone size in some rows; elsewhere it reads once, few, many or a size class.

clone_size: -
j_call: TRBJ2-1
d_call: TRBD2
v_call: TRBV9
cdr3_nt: TGTGCCAGCAGTCGACTAGCGGGGGGAGAGCAGTTCTTC
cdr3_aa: CASSRLAGGEQFF

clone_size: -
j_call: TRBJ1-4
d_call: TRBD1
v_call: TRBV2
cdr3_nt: TGTGCCAGCAGCCTTAAAAGGGACAGCCCAACTAATGAAAAACTGTTTTTT
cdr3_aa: CASSLKRDSPTNEKLFF

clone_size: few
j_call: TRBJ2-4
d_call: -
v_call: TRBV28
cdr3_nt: TGTGCCAGCAGTTTAAGAGGGCTCACCAAAAACATTCAGTACTTC
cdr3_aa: CASSLRGLTKNIQYF

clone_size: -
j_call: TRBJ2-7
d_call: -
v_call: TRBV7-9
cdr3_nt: TGTGCCAGCAGCCCCAGAGCCGCCGGACTCGCTACCTACGAGCAGTACTTC
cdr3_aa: CASSPRAAGLATYEQYF

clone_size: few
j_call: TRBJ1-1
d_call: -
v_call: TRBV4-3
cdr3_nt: TGCGCCAGCAGCCAAGTCTTCGAGAACACTGAAGCTTTCTTT
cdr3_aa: CASSQVFENTEAFF

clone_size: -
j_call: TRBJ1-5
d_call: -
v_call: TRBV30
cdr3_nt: TGTGCCTGGGGAGAATATGGCAATCAGCCCCAGCATTTT
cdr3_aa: CAWGEYGNQPQHF

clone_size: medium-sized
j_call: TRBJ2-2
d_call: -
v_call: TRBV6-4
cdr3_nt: TGTGCCAGCAGTGACTCTGACACCGGGGAGCTGTTTTTT
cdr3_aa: CASSDSDTGELFF

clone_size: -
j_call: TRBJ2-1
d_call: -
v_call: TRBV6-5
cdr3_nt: TGTGCCAGCAGTTACGGGGGATACAATGAGCAGTTCTTC
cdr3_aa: CASSYGGYNEQFF

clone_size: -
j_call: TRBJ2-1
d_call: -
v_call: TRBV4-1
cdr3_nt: TGCGCCAGCAGCCAAGGGGAAGATGAGCAGTTCTTC
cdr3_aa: CASSQGEDEQFF

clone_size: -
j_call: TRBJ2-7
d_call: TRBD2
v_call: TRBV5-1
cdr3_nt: TGCGCCAGCAGCTTGGTTACTAGCGGGGAAGACGAGCAGTACTTC
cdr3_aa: CASSLVTSGEDEQYF

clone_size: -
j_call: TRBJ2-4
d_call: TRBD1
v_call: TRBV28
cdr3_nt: TGTGCCAGCAGTCCACACCCCGACAGGGACGGCTTAGCCAAAAACATTCAGTACTTC
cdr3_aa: CASSPHPDRDGLAKNIQYF

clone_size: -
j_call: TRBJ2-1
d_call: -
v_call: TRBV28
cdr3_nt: TGTGCCAGCAGTCCCTTTTCAGCAAGTTCCTACAATGAGCAGTTCTTC
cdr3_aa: CASSPFSASSYNEQFF

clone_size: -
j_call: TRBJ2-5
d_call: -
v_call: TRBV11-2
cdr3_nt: TGTGCCAGCAGCTTAGGTGATCAGGGCGCGGAGACCCAGTACTTC
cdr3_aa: CASSLGDQGAETQYF

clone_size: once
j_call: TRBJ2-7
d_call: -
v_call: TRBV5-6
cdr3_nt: TGTGCCAGCAGCTCCGTGAACACGCTGACCTACGAGCAGTACTTC
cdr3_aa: CASSSVNTLTYEQYF

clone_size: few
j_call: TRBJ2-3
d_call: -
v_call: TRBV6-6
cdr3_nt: TGTGCCAGCAGGAAGGGTGAAGGACACACAGATACGCAGTATTTT
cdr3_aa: CASRKGEGHTDTQYF

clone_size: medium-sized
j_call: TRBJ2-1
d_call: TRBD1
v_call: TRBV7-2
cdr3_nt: TGTGCCAGCAGCCGACAGGGGGACTACAATGAGCAGTTCTTC
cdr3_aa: CASSRQGDYNEQFF

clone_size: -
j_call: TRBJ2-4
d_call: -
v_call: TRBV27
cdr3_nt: TGTGCCAGCAGTCGGACAGCTTTAGCCAAAAACATTCAGTACTTC
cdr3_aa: CASSRTALAKNIQYF

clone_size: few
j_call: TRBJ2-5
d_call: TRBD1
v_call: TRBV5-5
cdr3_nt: TGTGCCAGCAGCTTGCCGGGACAGGGCATAGAGACCCAGTACTTC
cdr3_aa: CASSLPGQGIETQYF

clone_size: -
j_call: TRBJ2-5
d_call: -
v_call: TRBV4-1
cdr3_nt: TGCGCCAGCAGCCAAGATGGGGCGACCCAAGAGACCCAGTACTTC
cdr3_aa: CASSQDGATQETQYF

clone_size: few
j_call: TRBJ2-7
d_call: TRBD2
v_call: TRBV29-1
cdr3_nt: TGCAGCGTCACCGGGGGGGCGGTATACGAGCAGTACTTC
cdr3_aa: CSVTGGAVYEQYF

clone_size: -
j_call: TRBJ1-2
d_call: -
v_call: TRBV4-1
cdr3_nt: TGCGCCAGCAGCCAAGATCCGGACATCTTTAACTATGGCTACACCTTC
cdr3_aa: CASSQDPDIFNYGYTF

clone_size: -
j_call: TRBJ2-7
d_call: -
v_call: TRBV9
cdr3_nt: TGTGCCAGCAGCGTAGAGGGAACTGAGCAGTACTTC
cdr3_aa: CASSVEGTEQYF

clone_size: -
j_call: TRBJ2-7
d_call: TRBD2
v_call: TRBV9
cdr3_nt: TGTGCCAGCAGCGCGGGAGGCTTCACCTACGAGCAGTACTTC
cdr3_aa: CASSAGGFTYEQYF

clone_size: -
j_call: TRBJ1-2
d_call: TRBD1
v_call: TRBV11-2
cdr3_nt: TGTGCCAGCAGCTCCTCACAGGGGTATAGGGATGGCTACACCTTC
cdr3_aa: CASSSSQGYRDGYTF

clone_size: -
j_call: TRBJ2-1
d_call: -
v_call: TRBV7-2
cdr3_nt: TGTGCCAGCAGCTCCCCTAGCTTCGGACCATACAATGAGCAGTTCTTC
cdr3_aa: CASSSPSFGPYNEQFF

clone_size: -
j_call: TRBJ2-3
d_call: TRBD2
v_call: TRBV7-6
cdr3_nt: TGTGCCAGCAGCCTGACTAGCGGGAGTATCCGGACAGATACGCAGTATTTT
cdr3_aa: CASSLTSGSIRTDTQYF

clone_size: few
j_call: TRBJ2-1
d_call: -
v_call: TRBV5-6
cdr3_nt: TGTGCCAGCAGCTTGGTCTACAATGAGCAGTTCTTC
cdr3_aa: CASSLVYNEQFF

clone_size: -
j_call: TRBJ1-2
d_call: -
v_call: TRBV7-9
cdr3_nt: TGTGCCAGCAGCCCCCTAGGTGGGGATCCCACCTTC
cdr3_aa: CASSPLGGDPTF

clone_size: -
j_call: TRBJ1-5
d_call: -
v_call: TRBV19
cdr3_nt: TGTGCCAGTAGTATCCGGGAATTCGTAAAGCCCCAGCATTTT
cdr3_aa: CASSIREFVKPQHF

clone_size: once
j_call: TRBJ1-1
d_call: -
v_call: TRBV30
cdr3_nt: TGTGCCTGGAGGGTCCAAACTCCGTGGGGAGGTGCTGAAGCTTTCTTT
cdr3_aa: CAWRVQTPWGGAEAFF

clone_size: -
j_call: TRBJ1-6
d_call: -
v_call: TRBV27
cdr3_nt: TGTGCCAGCAGTTTGGGGAGTACTAATTCACCCCTCCACTTT
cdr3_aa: CASSLGSTNSPLHF

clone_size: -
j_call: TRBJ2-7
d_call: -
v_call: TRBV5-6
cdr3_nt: TGTGCCAGCAGCTTTGGTAAACCCTACGAGCAGTACTTC
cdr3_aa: CASSFGKPYEQYF

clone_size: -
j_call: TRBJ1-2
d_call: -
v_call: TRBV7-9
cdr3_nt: TGTGCCAGCAGCGTCAACGGGTGGTATGGCTACACCTTC
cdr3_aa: CASSVNGWYGYTF

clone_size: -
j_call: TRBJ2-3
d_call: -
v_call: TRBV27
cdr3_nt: TGTGCCAGCACAGGGGCTAGCACAGATACGCAGTATTTT
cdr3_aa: CASTGASTDTQYF

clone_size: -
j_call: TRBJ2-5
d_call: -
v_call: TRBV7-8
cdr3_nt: TGTGCCAGCAGCTTGCCGGGACGGGTGCAAGAGACCCAGTACTTC
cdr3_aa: CASSLPGRVQETQYF

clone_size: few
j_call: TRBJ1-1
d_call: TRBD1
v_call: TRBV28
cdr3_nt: TGTGCCAGCAGTTTAGGGACAGCTGAAGCTTTCTTT
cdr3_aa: CASSLGTAEAFF

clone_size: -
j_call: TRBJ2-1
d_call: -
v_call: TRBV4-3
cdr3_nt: TGCGCCAGCAGCCAAGATCACGCGGGCGAGGTATACAATGAGCAGTTCTTC
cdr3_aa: CASSQDHAGEVYNEQFF

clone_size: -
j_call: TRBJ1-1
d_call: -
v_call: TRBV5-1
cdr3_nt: TGCGCCAGCAGCTTATTAAAGGGTGGACCGGGGGACACTGAAGCTTTCTTT
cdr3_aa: CASSLLKGGPGDTEAFF

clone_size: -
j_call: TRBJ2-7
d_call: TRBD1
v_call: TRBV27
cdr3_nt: TGTGCCAGCAGCCGCGGGGACAGGGGCTACGAGCAGTACTTC
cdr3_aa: CASSRGDRGYEQYF

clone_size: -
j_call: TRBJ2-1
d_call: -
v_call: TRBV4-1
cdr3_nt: TGCGCCAGCAGCCAATCTAACCAGGCCACTGAGCAGTTCTTC
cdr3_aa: CASSQSNQATEQFF

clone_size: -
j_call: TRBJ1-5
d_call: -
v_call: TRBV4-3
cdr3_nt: TGCGCCAGCAGCCGGGGAAGGGGAGATCAGCCCCAGCATTTT
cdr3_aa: CASSRGRGDQPQHF

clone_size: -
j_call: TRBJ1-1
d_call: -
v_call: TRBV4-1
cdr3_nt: TGCGCCAGCAGAAGTCTGGGGGCAGGTGAAGCTTTCTTT
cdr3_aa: CASRSLGAGEAFF

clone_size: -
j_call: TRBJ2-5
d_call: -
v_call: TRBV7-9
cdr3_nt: TGTGCCAGCAGCAAAGAGGGACTGACCCCAGGGACCCAGTACTTC
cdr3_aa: CASSKEGLTPGTQYF

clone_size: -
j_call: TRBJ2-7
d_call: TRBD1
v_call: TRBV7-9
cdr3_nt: TGTGCCAGCAGCTTAGCAGGGGACAGTTCCTACGAGCAGTACTTC
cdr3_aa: CASSLAGDSSYEQYF

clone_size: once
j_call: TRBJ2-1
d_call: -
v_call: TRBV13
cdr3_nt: TGTGCCAGCAGCTCCCGAGGGGGGAGGGGTGAGTTCTTC
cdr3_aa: CASSSRGGRGEFF

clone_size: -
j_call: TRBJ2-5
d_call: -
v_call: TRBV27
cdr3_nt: TGTGCCAGCAGCCGGGCCGGGACCATGGAGACCCAGTACTTC
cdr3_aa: CASSRAGTMETQYF

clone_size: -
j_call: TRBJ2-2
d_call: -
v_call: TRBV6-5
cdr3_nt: TGTGCCAGCAGTAACCACCTCGAGGGGACCGGGGAGCTGTTTTTT
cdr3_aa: CASSNHLEGTGELFF

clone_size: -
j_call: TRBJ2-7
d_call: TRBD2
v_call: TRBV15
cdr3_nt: TGTGCCACCAGGGTTCCGGGGGGCGAGCAGTACTTC
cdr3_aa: CATRVPGGEQYF

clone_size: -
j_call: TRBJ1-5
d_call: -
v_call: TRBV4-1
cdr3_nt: TGCGCCAGCAGCCAAGTGGTTACCGCAAGTTGGTCCCAGCATTTT
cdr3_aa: CASSQVVTASWSQHF

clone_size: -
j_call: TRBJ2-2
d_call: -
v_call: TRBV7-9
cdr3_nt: TGTGCCAGCAGCTTACAGGGTTCCGGGGAGCTGTTTTTT
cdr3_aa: CASSLQGSGELFF

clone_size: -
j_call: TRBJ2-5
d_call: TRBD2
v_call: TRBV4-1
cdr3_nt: TGCGCCAGCAGCCAAGACCGGGAGGCTCAAGAGACCCAGTACTTC
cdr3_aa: CASSQDREAQETQYF

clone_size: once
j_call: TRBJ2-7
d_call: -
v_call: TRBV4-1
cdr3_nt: TGCGCCAGCAGCCAAGATGCACAAGCGAGCTCCTACGAGCAGTACTTC
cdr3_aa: CASSQDAQASSYEQYF

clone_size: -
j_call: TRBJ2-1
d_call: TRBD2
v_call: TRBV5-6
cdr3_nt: TGTGCCAGCAGCCCCTACCTAGCGGGTTCTTACAATGAGCAGTTCTTC
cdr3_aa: CASSPYLAGSYNEQFF

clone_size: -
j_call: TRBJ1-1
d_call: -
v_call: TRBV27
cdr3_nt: TGTGCCAGCAGTTCAGGGGTGAACACTGAAGCTTTCTTT
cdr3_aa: CASSSGVNTEAFF

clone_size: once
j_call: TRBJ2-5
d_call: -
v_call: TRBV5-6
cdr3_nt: TGTGCCAGCAGCTTGGCGGCGTGGGAGACCCAGTACTTC
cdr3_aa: CASSLAAWETQYF

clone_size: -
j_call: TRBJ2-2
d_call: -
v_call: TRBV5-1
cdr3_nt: TGCGCCAGCAGCTTACCGAACACCGGGGAGCTGTTTTTT
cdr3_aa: CASSLPNTGELFF

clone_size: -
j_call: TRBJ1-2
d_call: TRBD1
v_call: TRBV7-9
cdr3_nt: TGTGCCAGCAGCTTAGCGGGGACAGGGCTAAACTATGGCTACACCTTC
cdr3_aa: CASSLAGTGLNYGYTF

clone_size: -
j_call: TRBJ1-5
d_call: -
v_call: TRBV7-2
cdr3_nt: TGTGCCAGCAGCTTAGTACGGGGTGTGAATCAGCCCCAGCATTTT
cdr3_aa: CASSLVRGVNQPQHF

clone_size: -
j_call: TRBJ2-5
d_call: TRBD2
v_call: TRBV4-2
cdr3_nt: TGTGCCAGCAGCCTCTGGGGCGGGGGACAAGAGACCCAGTACTTC
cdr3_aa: CASSLWGGGQETQYF